The T cell receptor (beta chain) described here comes from a study of T cell responses to AZD1222 COVID-19 vaccine. Overall study: Whether given at about 4 or about 12 weeks, second doses were pooled.

Sequencing was performed with immunoSEQ multiplex PCR; in TCRdb, only in-frame clones are kept and a portion is missing. Of roughly 140,000 clones listed, 91% are singletons. This CDR3 region has 19 residues. With V trimmed by 1 base and J by 0 bases, 14 bases remained unmatched. Germline assignment: CDR1 LGHNA and CDR2 YNFKEQ. Worth noting for this clone: Its target is not known.

Study-level findings and limits: Spike-specific TCR breadth and depth rose after two AZD1222 doses. Donor demographics were predominantly white British with a female majority; clonal diversity may be underestimated. Scientists sampled the repertoires only once the peak T cell response had passed.

The TCR was taken from an adult in good health. The sample in question was peripheral blood, obtained on day 0 of AZD1222 vaccination. This chain joins TRBV4-2 and TRBJ2-7, with 8 nucleotides matching TRBD2. In DNA form, the CDR3 reads TGTGCCAGCAGCCAAGTTAAATCTGGGACTAGAACCGGCTCCTACGAGCAGTACTTC. This sequence encodes CASSQVKSGTRTGSYEQYF.